These 9 T cell receptor beta chains came from one sample sequenced in a study of shared clonotypes between healthy human individuals. Measured with immunoSEQ multiplex PCR; TCRdb has only the in-frame clones, and not every one. The sample has more than 2 million clones, 80% to 95% seen once; the top ten hold about 1.7%. Terminally differentiated effector memory CD45RA+ cells were excluded by CCR7 positive selection of CD45RO-negative cells. The specimen sequenced was naive CD8+ T cells from PBMCs. The receptor source for this set is a man in his late teens or twenties in good health. Some clones in this sample may be carry-over from other donors' samples.

This chain's CDR3 is CASSLRGSEQYF. In nucleotides, the CDR3 is TGCGCCAGCAGCCTTCGGGGTTCCGAGCAGTACTTC. The chain carries TRBV5-1 and TRBJ2-7; D is perhaps TRBD2 (5 bases). V was shortened by 4 bases and J by 6 bases, with 11 bases between the two germline ends. CDR3 length: 12 amino acids. The V gene's germline CDR1 is SGHRS and CDR2 YFSETQ.

This clone has a single count. V and J are TRBV19 and TRBJ2-7, with D uncertain. This CDR3 is built from 15 residues. Germline V gives CDR1 LNHDA, CDR2 SQIVND (reference sequence). With 8 bases removed from V and 0 bases from J, the gap between germline ends came to 17 bases. The CDR3 DNA reads TGTGCCAGTCGGCCTACCCCGACTGCCTCCTACGAGCAGTACTTC. It encodes CASRPTPTASYEQYF.

The chain uses TRBV7-6 and TRBJ1-3; D unclear. CDR3 length: 12 residues. The V end was cut by 4 bases, the J end by 6 bases, with 7 bases between. Germline lookup yields CDR1 SGHVS and CDR2 FNYEAQ. In DNA form, the CDR3 reads TGTGCCAGCAGCTCTGACCTAAACACCATATATTTT. Translating it yields CASSSDLNTIYF.

This clone was counted a single time. This sequence joins TRBV5-1 and TRBJ2-3; D is unresolved. CDR3 length: 14 amino acids. The V and J ends lost 4 bases and 0 bases respectively, with 9 bases between them. Germline V lookup: CDR1 SGHRS, CDR2 YFSETQ. The CDR3 loop is CASSMVASTDTQYF. The CDR3 DNA sequence: TGCGCCAGCAGCATGGTAGCTAGCACAGATACGCAGTATTTT.

The genes are TRBV7-9 and TRBJ2-5; unclear D gene. This CDR3 contains 13 residues. Trimming removed 5 bases from V and 1 base from J, with 8 bases in between. Germline CDR1 reads SEHNR; CDR2 reads FQNEAQ (reference sequence). The CDR3 DNA sequence: TGTGCCAGCAGCAGGGTTGGCCAAGAGACCCAGTACTTC. Protein sequence: CASSRVGQETQYF.

The chain combines TRBV5-1 with TRBJ2-7; 8 bases fit TRBD2. The V and J ends lost 3 bases and 5 bases, in that order; junction bases with no gene match: 7. This CDR3 spans 14 amino acids. Germline CDR1 is SGHRS and CDR2 is YFSETQ. The CDR3 here is CASSSSAGVNEQYF. The CDR3 nucleotides are TGCGCCAGCAGCTCCTCAGCGGGAGTCAACGAGCAGTACTTC.

The CDR3 region has the DNA TGTGCCAGCAGTTTCGGGCAGGGATACAATGAGCAGTTCTTC. It encodes CASSFGQGYNEQFF. The chain links TRBV28 to TRBJ2-1; possibly TRBD1 for D (5 bases). Germline values: CDR1 MDHEN, CDR2 SYDVKM. The germline V and J ends were trimmed by 3 bases and 4 bases, with 10 bases remaining between them. The CDR3 extends over 14 amino acids.

The V call is TRBV7-2, the J call TRBJ2-7, with 7 bases fitting TRBD2. V gave up 3 bases and J gave up 0 bases; unmatched junction bases: 5. There are 15 residues in the CDR3. Germline V gives CDR1 SGHTA, CDR2 FQGNSA. The chain's CDR3 is CASSLGAGSSYEQYF. The CDR3 DNA is TGTGCCAGCAGCTTGGGAGCGGGAAGCTCCTACGAGCAGTACTTC.

The J gene is TRBJ1-1, the V gene TRBV19; 7 bases align to TRBD1. V gave up 5 bases and J gave up 11 bases; unmatched junction bases: 17. CDR3 size: 15 residues. The V gene's germline CDR1 is LNHDA and CDR2 SQIVND (reference sequence). The CDR3 protein is CASSLRTGKRDTAFF. The CDR3 region has the DNA TGTGCCAGTAGTCTTCGGACAGGCAAGCGGGACACGGCTTTCTTT. The full variable domain, with the rest looked up from reference TRBV19 and TRBJ1-1, is DGGITQSPKYLFRKEGQNVTLSCEQNLNHDAMYWYRQDPGQGLRLIYYSQIVNDFQKGDIAEGYSVSREKKESFPLTVTSAQKNPTAFYLCASSLRTGKRDTAFFGQGTRLTVV.